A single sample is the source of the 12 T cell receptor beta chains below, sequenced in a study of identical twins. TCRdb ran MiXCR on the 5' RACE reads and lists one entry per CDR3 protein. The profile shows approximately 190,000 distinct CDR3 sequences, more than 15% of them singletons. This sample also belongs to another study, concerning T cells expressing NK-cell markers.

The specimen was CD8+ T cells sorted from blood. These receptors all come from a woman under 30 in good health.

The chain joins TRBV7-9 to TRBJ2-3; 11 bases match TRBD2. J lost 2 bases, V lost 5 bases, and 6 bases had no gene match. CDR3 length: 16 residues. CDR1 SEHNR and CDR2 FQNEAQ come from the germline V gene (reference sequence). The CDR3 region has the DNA TGTGCCAGCAGCCACCCGACTAGCGGGGACACAGATACGCAGTATTTT. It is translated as CASSHPTSGDTDTQYF.

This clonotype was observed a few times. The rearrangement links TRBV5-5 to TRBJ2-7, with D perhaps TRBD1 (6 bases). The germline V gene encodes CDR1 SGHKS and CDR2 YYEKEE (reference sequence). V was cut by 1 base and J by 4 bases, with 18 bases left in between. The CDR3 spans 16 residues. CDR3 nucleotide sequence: TGTGCCAGCAGCTTGATTACTGGACAGAGAATTTACGAGCAGTACTTC. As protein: CASSLITGQRIYEQYF.

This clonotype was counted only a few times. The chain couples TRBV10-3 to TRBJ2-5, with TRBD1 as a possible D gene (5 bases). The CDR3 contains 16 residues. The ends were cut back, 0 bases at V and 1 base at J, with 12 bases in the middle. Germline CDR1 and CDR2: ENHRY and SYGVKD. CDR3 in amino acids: CAISESPGSLQETQYF. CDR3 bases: TGTGCCATCAGTGAGTCTCCAGGGTCACTCCAAGAGACCCAGTACTTC.

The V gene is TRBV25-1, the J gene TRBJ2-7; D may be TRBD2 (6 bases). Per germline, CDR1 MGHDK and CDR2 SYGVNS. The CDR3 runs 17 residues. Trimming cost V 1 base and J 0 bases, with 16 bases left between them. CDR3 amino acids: CASSELGGTLSSYEQYF. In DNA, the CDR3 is TGTGCCAGCAGTGAATTGGGGGGAACGTTGAGCTCCTACGAGCAGTACTTC.

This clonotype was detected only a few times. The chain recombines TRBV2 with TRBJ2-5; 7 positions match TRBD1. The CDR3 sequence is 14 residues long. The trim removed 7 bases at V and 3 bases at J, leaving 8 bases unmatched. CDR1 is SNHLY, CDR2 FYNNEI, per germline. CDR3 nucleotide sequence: TGTGCCAGCATCCAAACCGGGACAGAAGAGACCCAGTACTTC. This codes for CASIQTGTEETQYF.

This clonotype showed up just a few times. The chain's CDR3 is CASSTSGSIRSEQFF. The DNA for the CDR3 is TGTGCCAGTAGCACTAGCGGGAGTATTAGGAGTGAGCAGTTCTTC. The chain is built from TRBV19 and TRBJ2-1; the match to TRBD2 covers 11 bases. V lost 6 bases to trimming and J lost 9 bases; unmatched junction nucleotides: 10. CDR3 size: 15 residues. CDR1 is LNHDA, CDR2 SQIVND, per germline (reference sequence).

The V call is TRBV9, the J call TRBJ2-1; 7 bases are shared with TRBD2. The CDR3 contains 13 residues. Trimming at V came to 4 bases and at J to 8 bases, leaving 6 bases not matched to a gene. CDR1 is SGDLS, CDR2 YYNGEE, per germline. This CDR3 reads CASSKGTTDEQFF. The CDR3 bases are TGTGCCAGCAGCAAAGGGACTACCGATGAGCAGTTCTTC.

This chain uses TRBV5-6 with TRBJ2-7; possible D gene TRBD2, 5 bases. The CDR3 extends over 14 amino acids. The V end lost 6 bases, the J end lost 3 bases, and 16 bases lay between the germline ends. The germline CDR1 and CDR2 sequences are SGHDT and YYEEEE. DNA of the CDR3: TGTGCCAGCACCCCTGGAGGCAGTTTCTACGAGCAGTACTTC. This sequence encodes CASTPGGSFYEQYF.

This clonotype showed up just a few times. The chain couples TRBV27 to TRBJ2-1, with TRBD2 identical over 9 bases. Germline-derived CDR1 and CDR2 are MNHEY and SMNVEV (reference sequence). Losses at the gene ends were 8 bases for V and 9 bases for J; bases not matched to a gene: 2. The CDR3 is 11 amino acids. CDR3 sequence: CASGAGGEQFF. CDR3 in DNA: TGTGCCAGCGGAGCGGGAGGTGAGCAGTTCTTC.

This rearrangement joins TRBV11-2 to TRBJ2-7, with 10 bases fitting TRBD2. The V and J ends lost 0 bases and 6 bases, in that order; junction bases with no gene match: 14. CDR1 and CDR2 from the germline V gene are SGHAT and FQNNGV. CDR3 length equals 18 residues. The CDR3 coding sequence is TGTGCCAGCAGCTTAGATCGGGTTCCAGCGGGAGGGAGTGCCGAGCAGTACTTC. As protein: CASSLDRVPAGGSAEQYF.

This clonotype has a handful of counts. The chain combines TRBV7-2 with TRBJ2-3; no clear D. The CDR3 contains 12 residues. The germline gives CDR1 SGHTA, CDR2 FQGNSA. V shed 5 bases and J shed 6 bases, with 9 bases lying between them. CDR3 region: CASSLITDTQYF. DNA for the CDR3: TGTGCCAGCAGCCTGATAACCGATACGCAGTATTTT.

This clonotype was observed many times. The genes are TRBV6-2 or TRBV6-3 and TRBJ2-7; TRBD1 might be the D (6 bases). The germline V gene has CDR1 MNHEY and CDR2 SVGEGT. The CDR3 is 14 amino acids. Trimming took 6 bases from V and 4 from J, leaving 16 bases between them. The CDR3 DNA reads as TGTGCCAGCAGCTTGAGGACAGAAGGGTACGAGCAGTACTTC. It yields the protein CASSLRTEGYEQYF.